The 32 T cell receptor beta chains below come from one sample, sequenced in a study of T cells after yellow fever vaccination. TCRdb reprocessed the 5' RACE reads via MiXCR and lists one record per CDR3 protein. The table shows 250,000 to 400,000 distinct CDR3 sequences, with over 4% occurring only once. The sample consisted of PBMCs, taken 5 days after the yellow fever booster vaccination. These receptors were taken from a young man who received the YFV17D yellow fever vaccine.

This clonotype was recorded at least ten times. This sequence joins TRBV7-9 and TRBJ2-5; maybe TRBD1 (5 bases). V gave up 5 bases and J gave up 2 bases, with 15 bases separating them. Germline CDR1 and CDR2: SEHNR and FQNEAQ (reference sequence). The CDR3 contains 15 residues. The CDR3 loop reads CASSLTTTAQETQYF. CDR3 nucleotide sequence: TGTGCCAGCAGCCTCACCACGACAGCGCAAGAGACCCAGTACTTC.

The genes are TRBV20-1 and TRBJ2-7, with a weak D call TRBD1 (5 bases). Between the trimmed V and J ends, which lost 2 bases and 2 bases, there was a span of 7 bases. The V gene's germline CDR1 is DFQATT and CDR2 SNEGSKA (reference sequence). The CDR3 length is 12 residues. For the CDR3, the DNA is TGCAGTGCTAGACAGGGCCCCTACGAGCAGTACTTC. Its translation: CSARQGPYEQYF.

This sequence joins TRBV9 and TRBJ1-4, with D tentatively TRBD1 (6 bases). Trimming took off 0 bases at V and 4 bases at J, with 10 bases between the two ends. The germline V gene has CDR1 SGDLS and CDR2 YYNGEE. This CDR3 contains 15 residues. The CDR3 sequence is CASSVDGGRNEKLFF. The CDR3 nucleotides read TGTGCCAGCAGCGTAGACGGGGGCCGTAATGAAAAACTGTTTTTT.

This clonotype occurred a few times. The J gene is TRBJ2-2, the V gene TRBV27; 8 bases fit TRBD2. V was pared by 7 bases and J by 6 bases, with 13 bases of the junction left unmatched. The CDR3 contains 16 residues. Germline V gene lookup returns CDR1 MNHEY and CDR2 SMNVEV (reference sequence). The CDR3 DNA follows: TGTGCCAGCACCTTGACGGGGGGGCTTGGGGCCGGGGAGCTGTTTTTT. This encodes CASTLTGGLGAGELFF.

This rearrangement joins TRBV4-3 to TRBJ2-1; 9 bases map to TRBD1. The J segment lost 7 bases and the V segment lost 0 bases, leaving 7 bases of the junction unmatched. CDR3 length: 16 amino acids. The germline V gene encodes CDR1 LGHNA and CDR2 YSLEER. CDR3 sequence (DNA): TGCGCCAGCAGCCAAGATGGTGGACAGGGGTGGAATGAGCAGTTCTTC. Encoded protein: CASSQDGGQGWNEQFF.

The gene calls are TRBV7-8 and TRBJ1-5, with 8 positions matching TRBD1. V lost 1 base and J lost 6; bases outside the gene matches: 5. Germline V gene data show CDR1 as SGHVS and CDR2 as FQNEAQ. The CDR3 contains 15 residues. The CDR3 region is CASSLGWTGSQPQHF. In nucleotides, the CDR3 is TGTGCCAGCAGCTTAGGGTGGACAGGGAGTCAGCCCCAGCATTTT.

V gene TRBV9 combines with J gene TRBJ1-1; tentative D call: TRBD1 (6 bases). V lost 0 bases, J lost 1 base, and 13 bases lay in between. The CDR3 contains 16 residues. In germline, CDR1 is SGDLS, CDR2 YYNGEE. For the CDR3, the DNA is TGTGCCAGCAGCGTAGGCCCCAGGGGAGGGAACACTGAAGCTTTCTTT. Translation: CASSVGPRGGNTEAFF.

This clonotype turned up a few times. This CDR3 reads CASSPPGGDEQYV. The CDR3 DNA follows: TGTGCCAGCAGTCCTCCAGGGGGGGACGAGCAGTACGTC. The chain employs TRBV28 and TRBJ2-7; D possibly uses TRBD1 or TRBD2 (7 bases each). The CDR3 length is 13 residues. Germline V gives CDR1 MDHEN, CDR2 SYDVKM. The ends were cut back, 5 bases at V and 5 bases at J, with 13 bases in the middle.

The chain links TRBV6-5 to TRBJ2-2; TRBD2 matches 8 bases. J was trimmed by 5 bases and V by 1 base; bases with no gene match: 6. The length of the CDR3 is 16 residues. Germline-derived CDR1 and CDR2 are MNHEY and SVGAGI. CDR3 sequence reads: CASSYFYSGGTGELFF. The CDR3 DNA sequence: TGTGCCAGCAGTTACTTCTACTCGGGGGGGACCGGGGAGCTGTTTTTT.

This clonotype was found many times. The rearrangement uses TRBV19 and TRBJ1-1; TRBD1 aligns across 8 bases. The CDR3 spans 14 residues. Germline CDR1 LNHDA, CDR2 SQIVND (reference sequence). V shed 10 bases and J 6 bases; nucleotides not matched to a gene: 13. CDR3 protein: CATRQGPQPPEAFF. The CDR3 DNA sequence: TGTGCCACTCGACAGGGGCCGCAACCACCTGAAGCTTTCTTT.

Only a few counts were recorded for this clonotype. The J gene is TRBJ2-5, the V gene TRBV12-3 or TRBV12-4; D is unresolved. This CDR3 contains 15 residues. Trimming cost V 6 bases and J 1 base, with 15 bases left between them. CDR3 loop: CASSQGGVLQETQYF. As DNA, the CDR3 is TGTGCCAGCAGCCAAGGCGGCGTACTCCAAGAGACCCAGTACTTC.

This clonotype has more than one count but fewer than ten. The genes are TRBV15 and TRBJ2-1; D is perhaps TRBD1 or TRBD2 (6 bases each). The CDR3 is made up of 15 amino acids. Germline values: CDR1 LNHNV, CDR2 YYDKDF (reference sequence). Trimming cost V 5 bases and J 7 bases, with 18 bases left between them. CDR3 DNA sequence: TGTGCCACCAGCTCCCGGCAGGGGACTGTGAATGAGCAGTTCTTC. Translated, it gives CATSSRQGTVNEQFF.

CDR3 amino acids: CASSYRGGPGGQFF. The CDR3 DNA is TGTGCCAGCAGTTATCGCGGGGGGCCCGGTGGGCAGTTCTTC. The chain is built from TRBV6-2 or TRBV6-3 and TRBJ2-1, with 8 nucleotides matching TRBD2. This CDR3 is built from 14 residues. V trimming: 3 bases; J trimming: 12 bases; junction bases outside the gene matches: 10. Germline V gene data show CDR1 as MNHEY and CDR2 as SVGEGT.

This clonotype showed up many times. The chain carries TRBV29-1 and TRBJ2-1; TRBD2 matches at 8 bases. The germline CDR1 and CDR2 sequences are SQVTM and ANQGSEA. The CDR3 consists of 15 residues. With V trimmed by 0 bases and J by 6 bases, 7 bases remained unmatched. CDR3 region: CSVEEGRGGLNEQFF. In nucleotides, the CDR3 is TGCAGCGTTGAAGAGGGTCGGGGGGGCCTCAATGAGCAGTTCTTC.

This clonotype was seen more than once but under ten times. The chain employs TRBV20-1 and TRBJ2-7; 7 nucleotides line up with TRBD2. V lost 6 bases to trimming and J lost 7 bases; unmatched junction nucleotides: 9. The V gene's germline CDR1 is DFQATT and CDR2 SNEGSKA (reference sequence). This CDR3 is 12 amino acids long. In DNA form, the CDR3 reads TGCAGTGCCAAGCCGGGGGGTTCGGAGCAGTACGTC. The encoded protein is CSAKPGGSEQYV.

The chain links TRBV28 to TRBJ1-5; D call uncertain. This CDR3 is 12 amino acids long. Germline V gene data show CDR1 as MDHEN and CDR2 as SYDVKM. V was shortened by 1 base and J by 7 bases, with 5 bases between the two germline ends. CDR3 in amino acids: CASSLLQQPQHF. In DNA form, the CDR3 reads TGTGCCAGCAGTTTATTACAGCAGCCCCAGCATTTT.

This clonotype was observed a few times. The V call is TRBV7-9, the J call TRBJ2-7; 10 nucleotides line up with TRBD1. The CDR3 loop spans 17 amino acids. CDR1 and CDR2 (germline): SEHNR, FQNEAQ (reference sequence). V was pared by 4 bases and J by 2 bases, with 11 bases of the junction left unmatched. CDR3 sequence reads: CASSSSTGTGATYEQYV. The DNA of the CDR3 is TGTGCCAGCAGCTCAAGTACCGGGACAGGGGCTACCTACGAGCAGTACGTC.

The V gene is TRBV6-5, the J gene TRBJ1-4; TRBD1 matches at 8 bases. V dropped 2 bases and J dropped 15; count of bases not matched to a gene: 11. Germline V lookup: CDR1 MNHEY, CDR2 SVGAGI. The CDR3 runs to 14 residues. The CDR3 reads CASSYVTGETALFF. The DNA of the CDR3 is TGTGCCAGCAGTTACGTGACAGGGGAGACCGCTTTGTTTTTT.

This chain's CDR3 is CASSQAGGGQETQYF. The CDR3 DNA sequence: TGTGCCAGCAGCCAAGCGGGGGGTGGTCAAGAGACCCAGTACTTC. The rearrangement joins TRBV3-1 to TRBJ2-5, with 7 bases that match TRBD2. The CDR3 contains 15 residues. The germline CDR1 and CDR2 sequences are LGHDT and YNNKEL (reference sequence). Trimming at V came to 1 base and at J to 2 bases, leaving 4 bases not matched to a gene.

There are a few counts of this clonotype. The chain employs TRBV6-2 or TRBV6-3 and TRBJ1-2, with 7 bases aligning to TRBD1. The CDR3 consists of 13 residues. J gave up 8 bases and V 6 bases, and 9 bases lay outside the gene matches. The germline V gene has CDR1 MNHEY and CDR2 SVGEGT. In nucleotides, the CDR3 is TGTGCCAGCAGACAACCCGGACAGGACGGCTACACCTTC. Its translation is CASRQPGQDGYTF.

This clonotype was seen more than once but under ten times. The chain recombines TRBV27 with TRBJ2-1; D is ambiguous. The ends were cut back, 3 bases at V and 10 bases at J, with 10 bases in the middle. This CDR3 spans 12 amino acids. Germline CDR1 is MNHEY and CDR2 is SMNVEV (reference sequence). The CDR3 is CASSFLRREQFF. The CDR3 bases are TGTGCCAGCAGTTTCCTGCGAAGGGAGCAGTTCTTC.

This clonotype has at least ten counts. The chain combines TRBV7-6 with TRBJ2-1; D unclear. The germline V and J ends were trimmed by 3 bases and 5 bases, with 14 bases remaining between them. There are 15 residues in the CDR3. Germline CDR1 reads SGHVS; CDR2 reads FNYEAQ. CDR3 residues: CASSLIRLPNNEQFF. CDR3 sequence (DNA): TGTGCCAGCAGCTTGATAAGACTCCCAAACAATGAGCAGTTCTTC.

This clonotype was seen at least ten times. The DNA for the CDR3 is TGTGCCAGCAGGCAAAGCACAGATACGCAGTATTTT. The encoded protein is CASRQSTDTQYF. V and J are TRBV12-3 or TRBV12-4 and TRBJ2-3; D unresolved. This CDR3 comprises 12 residues. Between the trimmed V and J ends, which lost 6 bases and 0 bases, there was a span of 4 bases.

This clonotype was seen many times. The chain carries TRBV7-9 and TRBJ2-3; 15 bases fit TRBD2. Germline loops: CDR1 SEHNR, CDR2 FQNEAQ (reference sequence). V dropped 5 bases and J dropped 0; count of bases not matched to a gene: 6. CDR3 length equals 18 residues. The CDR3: CASSRGLAGGLSTDTQYF. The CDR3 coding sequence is TGTGCCAGCAGCCGGGGACTAGCGGGGGGCCTAAGCACAGATACGCAGTATTTT.

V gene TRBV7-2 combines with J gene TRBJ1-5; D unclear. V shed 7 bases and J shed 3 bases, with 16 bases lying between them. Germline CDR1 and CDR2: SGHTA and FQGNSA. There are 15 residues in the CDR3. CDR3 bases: TGTGCCAGCACCCCTGGGTTCGCAGCCAATCAGCCCCAGCATTTT. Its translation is CASTPGFAANQPQHF.

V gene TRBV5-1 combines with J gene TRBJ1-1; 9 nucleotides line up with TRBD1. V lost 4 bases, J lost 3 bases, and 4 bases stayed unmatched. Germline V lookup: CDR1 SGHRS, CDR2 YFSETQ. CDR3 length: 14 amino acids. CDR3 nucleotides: TGCGCCAGCAGCACGGGACAGGGTGACACTGAAGCTTTCTTT. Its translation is CASSTGQGDTEAFF.

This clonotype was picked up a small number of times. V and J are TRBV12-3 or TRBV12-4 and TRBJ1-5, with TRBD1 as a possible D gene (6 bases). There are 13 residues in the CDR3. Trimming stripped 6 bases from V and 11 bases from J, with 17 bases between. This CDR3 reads CASSMGAGGAQHF. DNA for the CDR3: TGTGCCAGCAGCATGGGGGCGGGTGGGGCCCAGCATTTT.

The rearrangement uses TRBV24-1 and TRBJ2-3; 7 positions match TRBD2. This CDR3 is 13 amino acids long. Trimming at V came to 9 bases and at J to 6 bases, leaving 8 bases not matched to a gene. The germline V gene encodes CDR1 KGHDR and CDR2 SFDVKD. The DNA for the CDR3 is TGTGCCACCTCGAGCGGGGTGAAGGATACGCAGTATTTT. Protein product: CATSSGVKDTQYF.

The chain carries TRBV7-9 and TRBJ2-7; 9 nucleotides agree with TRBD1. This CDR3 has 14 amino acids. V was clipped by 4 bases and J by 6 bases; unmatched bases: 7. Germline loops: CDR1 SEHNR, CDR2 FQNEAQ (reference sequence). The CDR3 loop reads CASSSGTGLFEQYF. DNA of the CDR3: TGTGCCAGCAGCTCCGGGACAGGGCTCTTCGAGCAGTACTTC.

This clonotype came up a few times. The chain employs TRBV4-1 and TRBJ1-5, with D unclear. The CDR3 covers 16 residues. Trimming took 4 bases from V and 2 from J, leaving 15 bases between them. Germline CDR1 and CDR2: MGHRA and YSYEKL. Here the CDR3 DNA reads TGCGCCAGCAGCCTAAGTTCGGGGTCGGGCAATCAGCCCCAGCATTTT. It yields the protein CASSLSSGSGNQPQHF.

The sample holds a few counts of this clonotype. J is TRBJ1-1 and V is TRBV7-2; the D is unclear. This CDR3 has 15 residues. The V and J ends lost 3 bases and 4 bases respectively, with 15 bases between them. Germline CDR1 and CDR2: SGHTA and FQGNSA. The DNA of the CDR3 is TGTGCCAGCAGCTTGTCTGGCCTTAAGTCCACTGAAGCTTTCTTT. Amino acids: CASSLSGLKSTEAFF.

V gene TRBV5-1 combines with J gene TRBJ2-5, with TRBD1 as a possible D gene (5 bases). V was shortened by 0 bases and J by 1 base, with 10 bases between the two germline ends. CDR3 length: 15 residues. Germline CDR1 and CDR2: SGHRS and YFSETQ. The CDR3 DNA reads TGCGCCAGCAGCTTGGTTCCAGGGCCCCAAGAGACCCAGTACTTC. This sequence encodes CASSLVPGPQETQYF.